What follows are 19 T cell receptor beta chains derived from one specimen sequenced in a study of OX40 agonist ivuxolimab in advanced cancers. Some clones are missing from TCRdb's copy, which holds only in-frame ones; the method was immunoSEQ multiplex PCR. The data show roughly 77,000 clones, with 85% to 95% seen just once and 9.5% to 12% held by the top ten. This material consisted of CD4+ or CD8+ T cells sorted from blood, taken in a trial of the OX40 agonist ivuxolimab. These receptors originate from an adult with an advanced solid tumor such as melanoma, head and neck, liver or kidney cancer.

CDR3 in amino acids: CASSFSPNLEYF. The CDR3 DNA follows: TGTGCCAGCAGCTTCTCCCCCAATTTGGAGTACTTC. J is TRBJ2-5 and V is TRBV7-9; D not certain. Deletions cut 3 bases from V and 12 bases from J, with 14 bases between. The CDR3 runs 12 residues. Germline V gene data show CDR1 as SEHNR and CDR2 as FQNEAQ (reference sequence).

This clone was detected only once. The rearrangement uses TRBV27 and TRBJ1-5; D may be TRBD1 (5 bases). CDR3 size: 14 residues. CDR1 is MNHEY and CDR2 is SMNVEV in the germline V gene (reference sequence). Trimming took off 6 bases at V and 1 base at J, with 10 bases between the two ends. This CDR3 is CASRLGGSNQPQHF. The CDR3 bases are TGTGCCAGCAGATTGGGGGGGAGCAATCAGCCCCAGCATTTT.

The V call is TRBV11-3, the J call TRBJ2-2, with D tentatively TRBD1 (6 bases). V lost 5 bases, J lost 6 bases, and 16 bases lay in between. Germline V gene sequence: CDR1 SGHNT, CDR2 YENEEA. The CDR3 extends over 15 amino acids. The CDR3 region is CASSPYRQESGELFF. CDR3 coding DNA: TGTGCCAGCAGCCCCTACCGACAGGAATCCGGGGAGCTGTTTTTT.

The CDR3 loop is CASSSQGYQPQHF. The CDR3 DNA is TGTGCCAGCAGTTCCCAGGGATATCAGCCCCAGCATTTT. The chain combines TRBV27 with TRBJ1-5, with D possibly TRBD1 on 5 matching bases. V was pared by 4 bases and J by 5 bases, with 9 bases between. Germline CDR1 is MNHEY and CDR2 is SMNVEV (reference sequence). The length of the CDR3 is 13 residues.

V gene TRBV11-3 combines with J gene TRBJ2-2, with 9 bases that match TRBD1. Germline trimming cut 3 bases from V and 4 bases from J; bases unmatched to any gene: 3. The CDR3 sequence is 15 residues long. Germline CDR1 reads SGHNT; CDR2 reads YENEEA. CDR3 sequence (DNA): TGTGCCAGCAGCTTGGACAGGGGAGGCACCGGGGAGCTGTTTTTT. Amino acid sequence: CASSLDRGGTGELFF.

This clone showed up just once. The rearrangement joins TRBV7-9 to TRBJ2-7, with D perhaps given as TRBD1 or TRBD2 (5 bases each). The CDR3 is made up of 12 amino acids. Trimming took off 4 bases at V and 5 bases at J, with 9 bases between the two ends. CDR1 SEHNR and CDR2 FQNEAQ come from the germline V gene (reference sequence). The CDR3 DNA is TGTGCCAGCAGCTATGGGACGGACGAGCAGTACTTC. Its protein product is CASSYGTDEQYF.

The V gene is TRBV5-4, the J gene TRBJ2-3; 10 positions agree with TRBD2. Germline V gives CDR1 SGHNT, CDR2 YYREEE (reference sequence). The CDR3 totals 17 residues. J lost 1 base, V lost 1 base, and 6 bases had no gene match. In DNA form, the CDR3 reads TGTGCCAGCAGCTTGTCCCCTAGCGGGGGCCGCACAGATACGCAGTATTTT. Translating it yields CASSLSPSGGRTDTQYF.

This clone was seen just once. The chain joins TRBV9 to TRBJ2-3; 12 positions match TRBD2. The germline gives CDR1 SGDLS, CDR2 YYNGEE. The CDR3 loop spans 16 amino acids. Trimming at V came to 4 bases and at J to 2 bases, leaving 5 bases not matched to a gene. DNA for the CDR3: TGTGCCAGCAGCAAGACTAGCGGGGGAGACACAGATACGCAGTATTTT. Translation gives CASSKTSGGDTDTQYF.

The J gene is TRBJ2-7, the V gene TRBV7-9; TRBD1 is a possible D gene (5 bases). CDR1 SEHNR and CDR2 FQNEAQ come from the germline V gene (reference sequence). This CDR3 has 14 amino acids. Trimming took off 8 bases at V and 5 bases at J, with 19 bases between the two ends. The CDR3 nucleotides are TGTGCCAGCGCCCAGGGTAGGATTCCCCACGAGCAGTACTTC. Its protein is CASAQGRIPHEQYF.

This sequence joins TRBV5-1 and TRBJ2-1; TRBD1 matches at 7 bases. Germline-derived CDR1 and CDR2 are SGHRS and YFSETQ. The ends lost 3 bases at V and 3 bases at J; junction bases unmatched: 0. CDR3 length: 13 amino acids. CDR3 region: CASSWDSYNEQFF. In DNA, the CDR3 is TGCGCCAGCAGCTGGGACAGCTACAATGAGCAGTTCTTC. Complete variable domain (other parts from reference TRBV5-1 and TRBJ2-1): KAGVTQTPRYLIKTRGQQVTLSCSPISGHRSVSWYQQTPGQGLQFLFEYFSETQRNKGNFPGRFSGRQFSNSRSEMNVSTLELGDSALYLCASSWDSYNEQFFGPGTRLTVL.

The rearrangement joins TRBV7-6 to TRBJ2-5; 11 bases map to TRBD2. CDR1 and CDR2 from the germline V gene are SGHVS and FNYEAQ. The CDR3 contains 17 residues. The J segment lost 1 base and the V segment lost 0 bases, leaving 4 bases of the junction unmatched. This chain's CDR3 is CASSLAGTSGLQETQYF. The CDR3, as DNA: TGTGCCAGCAGCTTAGCGGGGACTAGCGGCCTCCAAGAGACCCAGTACTTC.

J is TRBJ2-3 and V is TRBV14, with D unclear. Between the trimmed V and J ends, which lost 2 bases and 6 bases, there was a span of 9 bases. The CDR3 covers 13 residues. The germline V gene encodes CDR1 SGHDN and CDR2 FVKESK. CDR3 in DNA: TGTGCCAGCAGCCAATTGGGTCAGGATACGCAGTATTTT. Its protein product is CASSQLGQDTQYF.

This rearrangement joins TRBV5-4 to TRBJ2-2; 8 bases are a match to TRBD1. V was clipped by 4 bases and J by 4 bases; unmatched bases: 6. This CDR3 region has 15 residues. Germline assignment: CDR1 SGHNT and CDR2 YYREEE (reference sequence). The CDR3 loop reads CASSPGGVSTGELFF. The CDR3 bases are TGTGCCAGCAGCCCAGGGGGCGTTAGCACCGGGGAGCTGTTTTTT.

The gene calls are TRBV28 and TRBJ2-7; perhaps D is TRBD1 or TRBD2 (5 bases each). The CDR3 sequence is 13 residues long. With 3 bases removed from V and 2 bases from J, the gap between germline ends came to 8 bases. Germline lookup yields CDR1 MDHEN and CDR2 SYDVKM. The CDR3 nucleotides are TGTGCCAGCAGTTTGGGGGTCACCTACGAGCAGTACTTC. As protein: CASSLGVTYEQYF.

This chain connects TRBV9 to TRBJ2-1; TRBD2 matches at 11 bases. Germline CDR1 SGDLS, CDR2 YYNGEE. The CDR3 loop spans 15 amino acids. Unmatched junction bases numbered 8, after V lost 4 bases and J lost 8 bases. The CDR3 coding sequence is TGTGCCAGCAGCCTTAGCGGGGGGGCTTTGTATGAGCAGTTCTTC. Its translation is CASSLSGGALYEQFF.

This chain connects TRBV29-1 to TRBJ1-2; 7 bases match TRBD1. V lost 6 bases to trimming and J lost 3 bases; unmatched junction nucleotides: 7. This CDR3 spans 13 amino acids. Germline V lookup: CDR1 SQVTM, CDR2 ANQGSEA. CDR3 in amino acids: CSVQQGKYYGYTF. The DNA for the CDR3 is TGCAGCGTCCAACAGGGGAAATACTATGGCTACACCTTC.

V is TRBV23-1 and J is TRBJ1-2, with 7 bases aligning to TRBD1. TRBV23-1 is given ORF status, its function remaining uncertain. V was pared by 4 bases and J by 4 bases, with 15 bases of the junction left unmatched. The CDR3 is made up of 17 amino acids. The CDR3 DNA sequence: TGCGCCAGCAGTCCTGAGAGGGGGCCGCCGTTAGGCTATGGCTACACCTTC. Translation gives CASSPERGPPLGYGYTF.

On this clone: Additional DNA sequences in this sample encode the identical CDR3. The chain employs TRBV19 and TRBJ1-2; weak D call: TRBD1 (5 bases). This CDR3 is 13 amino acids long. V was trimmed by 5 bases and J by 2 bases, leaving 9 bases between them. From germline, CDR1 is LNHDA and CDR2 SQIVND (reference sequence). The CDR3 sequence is CASSPGLNYGYTF. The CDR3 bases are TGTGCCAGTAGTCCGGGACTCAACTATGGCTACACCTTC.

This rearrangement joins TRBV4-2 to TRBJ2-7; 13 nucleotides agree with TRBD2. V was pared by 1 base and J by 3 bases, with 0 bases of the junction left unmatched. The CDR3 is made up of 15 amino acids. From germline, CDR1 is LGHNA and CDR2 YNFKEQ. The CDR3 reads CASSQGTSGGYEQYF. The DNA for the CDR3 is TGTGCCAGCAGCCAAGGGACTAGCGGGGGCTACGAGCAGTACTTC.